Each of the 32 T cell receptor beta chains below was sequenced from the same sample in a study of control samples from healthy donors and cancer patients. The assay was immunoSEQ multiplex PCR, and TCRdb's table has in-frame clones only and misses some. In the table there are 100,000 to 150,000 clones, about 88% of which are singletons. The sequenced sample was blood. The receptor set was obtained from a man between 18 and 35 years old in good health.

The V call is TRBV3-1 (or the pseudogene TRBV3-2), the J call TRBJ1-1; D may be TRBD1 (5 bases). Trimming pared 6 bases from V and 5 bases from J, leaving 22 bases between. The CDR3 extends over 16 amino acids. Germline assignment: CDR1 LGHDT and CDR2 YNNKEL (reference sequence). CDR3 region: CASSRGSGTRGTEAFF. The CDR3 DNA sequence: TGTGCCAGCAGTCGGGGATCCGGGACCAGAGGAACTGAAGCTTTCTTT.

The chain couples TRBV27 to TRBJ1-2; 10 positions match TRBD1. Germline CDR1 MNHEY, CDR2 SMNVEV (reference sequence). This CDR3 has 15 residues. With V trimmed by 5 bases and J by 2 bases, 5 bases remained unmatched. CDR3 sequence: CASSIRTGGNYGYTF. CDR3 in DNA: TGTGCCAGCAGTATCCGGACAGGGGGGAACTATGGCTACACCTTC.

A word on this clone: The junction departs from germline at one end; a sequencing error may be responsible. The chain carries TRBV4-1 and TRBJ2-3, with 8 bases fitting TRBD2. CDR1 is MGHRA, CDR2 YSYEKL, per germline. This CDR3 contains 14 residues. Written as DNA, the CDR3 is TGCGCCAGCAGCCAAGAACTGGCGGCTAGCGGGCGTACTTTT. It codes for CASSQELAASGRTF.

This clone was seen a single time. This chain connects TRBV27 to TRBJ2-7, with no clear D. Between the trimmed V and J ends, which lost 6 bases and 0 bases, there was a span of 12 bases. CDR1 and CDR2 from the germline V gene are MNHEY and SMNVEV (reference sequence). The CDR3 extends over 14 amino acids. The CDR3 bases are TGTGCCAGCAGCGACTCCCGCCTCTCCTACGAGCAGTACTTC. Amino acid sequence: CASSDSRLSYEQYF.

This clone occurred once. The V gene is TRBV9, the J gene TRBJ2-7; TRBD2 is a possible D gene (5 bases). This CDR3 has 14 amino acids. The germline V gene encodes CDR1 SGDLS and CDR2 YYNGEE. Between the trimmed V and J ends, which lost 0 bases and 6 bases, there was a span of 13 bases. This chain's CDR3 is CASSVVGGQGEQYF. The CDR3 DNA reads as TGTGCCAGCAGCGTAGTTGGCGGGCAAGGCGAGCAGTACTTC. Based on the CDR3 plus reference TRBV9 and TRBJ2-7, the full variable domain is DSGVTQTPKHLITATGQRVTLRCSPRSGDLSVYWYQQSLDQGLQFLIQYYNGEERAKGNILERFSAQQFPDLHSELNLSSLELGDSALYFCASSVVGGQGEQYFGPGTRLTVT.

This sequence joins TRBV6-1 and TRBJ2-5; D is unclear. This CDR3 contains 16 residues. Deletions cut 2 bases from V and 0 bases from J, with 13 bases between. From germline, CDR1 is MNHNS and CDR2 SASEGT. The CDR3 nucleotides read TGTGCCAGCAGTGAAATTCGTAGACGGAACCAAGAGACCCAGTACTTC. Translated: CASSEIRRRNQETQYF.

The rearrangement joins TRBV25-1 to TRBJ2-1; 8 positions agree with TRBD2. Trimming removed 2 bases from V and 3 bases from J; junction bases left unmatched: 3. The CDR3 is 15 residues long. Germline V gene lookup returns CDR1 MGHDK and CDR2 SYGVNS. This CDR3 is CASSERTSSYNEQFF. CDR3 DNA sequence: TGTGCCAGCAGTGAACGGACTAGCAGCTACAATGAGCAGTTCTTC.

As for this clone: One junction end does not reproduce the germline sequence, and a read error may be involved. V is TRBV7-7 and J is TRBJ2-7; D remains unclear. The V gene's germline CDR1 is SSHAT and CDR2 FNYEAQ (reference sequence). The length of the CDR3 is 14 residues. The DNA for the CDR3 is TGTGCTAGCAGCTTAGGCCAGGCGAGTTACGAGCAGTACTTC. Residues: CASSLGQASYEQYF.

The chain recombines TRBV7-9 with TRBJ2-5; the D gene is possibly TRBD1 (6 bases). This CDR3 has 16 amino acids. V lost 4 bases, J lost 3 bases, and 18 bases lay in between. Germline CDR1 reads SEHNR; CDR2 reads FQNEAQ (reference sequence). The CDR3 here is CASSSDLQGKEETQYF. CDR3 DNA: TGTGCCAGCAGCTCGGACCTCCAGGGGAAGGAAGAGACCCAGTACTTC.

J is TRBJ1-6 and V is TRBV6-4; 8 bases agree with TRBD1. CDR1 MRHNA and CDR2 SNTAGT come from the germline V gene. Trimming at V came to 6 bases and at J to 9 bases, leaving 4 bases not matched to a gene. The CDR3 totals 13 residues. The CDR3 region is CASSADRASPLHF. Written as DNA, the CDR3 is TGTGCCAGCAGCGCGGACAGGGCTTCACCCCTCCACTTT.

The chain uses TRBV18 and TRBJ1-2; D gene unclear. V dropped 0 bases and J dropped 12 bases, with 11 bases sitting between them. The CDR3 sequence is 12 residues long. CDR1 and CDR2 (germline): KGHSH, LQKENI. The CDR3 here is CASSPPRPSNTF. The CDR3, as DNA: TGTGCCAGCTCACCACCGCGCCCATCGAACACCTTC.

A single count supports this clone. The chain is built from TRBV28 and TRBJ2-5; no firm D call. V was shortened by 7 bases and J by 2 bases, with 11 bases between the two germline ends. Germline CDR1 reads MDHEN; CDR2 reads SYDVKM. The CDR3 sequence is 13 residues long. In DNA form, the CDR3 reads TGTGCCAGCACCCGGGCAGGACAAGAGACCCAGTACTTC. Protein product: CASTRAGQETQYF.

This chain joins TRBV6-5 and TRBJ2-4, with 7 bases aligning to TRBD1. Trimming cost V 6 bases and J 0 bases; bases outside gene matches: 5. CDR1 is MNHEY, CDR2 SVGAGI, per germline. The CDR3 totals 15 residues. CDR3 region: CASSGTVLAKNIQYF. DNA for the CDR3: TGTGCCAGCAGCGGGACAGTTCTAGCCAAAAACATTCAGTACTTC.

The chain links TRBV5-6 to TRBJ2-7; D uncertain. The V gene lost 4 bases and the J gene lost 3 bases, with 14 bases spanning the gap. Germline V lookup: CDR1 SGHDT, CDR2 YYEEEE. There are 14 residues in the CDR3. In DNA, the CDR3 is TGTGCCAGCAGCCCTCCCGGGTCTTTCTACGAGCAGTACTTC. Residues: CASSPPGSFYEQYF.

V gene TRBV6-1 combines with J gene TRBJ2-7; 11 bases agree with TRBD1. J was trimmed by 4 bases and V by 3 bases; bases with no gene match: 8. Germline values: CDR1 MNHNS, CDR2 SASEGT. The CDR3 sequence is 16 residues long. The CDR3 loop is CASSDRTGGPRYEQYF. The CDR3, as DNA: TGTGCCAGCAGTGACAGGACAGGGGGCCCCCGGTACGAGCAGTACTTC.

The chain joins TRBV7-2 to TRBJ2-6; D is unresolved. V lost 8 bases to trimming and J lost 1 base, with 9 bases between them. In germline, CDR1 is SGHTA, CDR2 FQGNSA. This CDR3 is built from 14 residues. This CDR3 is CASRRDSGANVLTF. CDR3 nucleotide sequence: TGTGCCAGCCGACGTGATTCTGGGGCCAACGTCCTGACTTTC.

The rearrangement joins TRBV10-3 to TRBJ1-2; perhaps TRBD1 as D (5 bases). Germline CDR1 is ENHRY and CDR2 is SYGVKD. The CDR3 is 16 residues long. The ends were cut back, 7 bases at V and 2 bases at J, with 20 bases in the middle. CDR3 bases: TGTGCCATCACCTCTGGGACTTCTTTTAAAAACTATGGCTACACCTTC. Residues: CAITSGTSFKNYGYTF.

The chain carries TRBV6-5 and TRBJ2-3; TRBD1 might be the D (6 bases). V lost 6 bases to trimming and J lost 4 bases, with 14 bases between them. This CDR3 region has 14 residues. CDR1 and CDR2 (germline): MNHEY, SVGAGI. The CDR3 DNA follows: TGTGCCAGCAGCCGCTTTGGGGGCGCAGATACGCAGTATTTT. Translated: CASSRFGGADTQYF.

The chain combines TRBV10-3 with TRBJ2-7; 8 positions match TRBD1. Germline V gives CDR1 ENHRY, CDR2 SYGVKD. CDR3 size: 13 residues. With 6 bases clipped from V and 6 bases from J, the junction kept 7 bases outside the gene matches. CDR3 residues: CAIRVDRGSEQYF. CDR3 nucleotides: TGTGCCATCAGGGTCGACAGGGGAAGCGAGCAGTACTTC.

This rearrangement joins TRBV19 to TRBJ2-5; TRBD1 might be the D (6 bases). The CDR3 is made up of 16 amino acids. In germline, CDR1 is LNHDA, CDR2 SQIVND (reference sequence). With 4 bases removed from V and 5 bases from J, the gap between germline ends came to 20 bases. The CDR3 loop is CASSNNRVDDWETQYF. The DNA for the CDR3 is TGTGCCAGTAGTAATAACAGGGTTGATGATTGGGAGACCCAGTACTTC. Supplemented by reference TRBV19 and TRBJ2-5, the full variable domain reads DGGITQSPKYLFRKEGQNVTLSCEQNLNHDAMYWYRQDPGQGLRLIYYSQIVNDFQKGDIAEGYSVSREKKESFPLTVTSAQKNPTAFYLCASSNNRVDDWETQYFGPGTRLLVL.

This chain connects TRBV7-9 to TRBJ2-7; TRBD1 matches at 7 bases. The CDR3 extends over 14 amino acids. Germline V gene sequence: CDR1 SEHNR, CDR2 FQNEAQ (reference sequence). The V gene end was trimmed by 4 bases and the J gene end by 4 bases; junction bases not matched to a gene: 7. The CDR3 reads CASSSWDSEYEQYF. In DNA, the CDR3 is TGTGCCAGCAGCTCCTGGGACAGTGAGTACGAGCAGTACTTC.

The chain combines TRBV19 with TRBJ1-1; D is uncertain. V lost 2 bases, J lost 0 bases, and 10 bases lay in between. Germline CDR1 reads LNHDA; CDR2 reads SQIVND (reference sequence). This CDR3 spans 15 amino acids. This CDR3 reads CASSIFPGLNTEAFF. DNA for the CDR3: TGTGCCAGTAGTATATTCCCCGGATTGAACACTGAAGCTTTCTTT. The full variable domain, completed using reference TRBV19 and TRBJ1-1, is DGGITQSPKYLFRKEGQNVTLSCEQNLNHDAMYWYRQDPGQGLRLIYYSQIVNDFQKGDIAEGYSVSREKKESFPLTVTSAQKNPTAFYLCASSIFPGLNTEAFFGQGTRLTVV.

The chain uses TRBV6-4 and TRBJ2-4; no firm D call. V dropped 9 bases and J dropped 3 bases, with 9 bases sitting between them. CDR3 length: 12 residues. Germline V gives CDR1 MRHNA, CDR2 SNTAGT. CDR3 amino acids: CAREKGKNIQYF. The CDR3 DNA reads TGTGCCAGGGAGAAGGGCAAAAACATTCAGTACTTC.

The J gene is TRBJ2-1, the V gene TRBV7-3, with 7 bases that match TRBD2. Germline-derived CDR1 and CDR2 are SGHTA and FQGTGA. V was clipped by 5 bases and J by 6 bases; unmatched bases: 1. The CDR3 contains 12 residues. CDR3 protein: CASSRTSNEQFF. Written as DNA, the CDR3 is TGTGCCAGCAGCCGGACTAGCAATGAGCAGTTCTTC.

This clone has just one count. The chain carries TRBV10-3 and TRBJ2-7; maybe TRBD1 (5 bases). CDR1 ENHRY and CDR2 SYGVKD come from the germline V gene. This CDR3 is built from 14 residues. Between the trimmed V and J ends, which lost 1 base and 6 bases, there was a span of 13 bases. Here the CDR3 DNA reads TGTGCCATCAGTGAGTACAGGTCCCGCCTCGAGCAGTACTTC. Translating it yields CAISEYRSRLEQYF.

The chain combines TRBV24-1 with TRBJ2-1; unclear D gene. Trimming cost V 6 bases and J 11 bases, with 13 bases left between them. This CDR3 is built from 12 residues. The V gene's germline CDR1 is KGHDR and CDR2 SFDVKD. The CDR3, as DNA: TGTGCCACCAGTTATCAAGCCGATAAGCAGTTCTTC. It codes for CATSYQADKQFF.

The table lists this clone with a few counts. The CDR3 reads CASSPWTSGPPGTDTQYF. CDR3 DNA: TGTGCCAGCAGCCCATGGACTAGCGGTCCCCCGGGCACAGATACGCAGTATTTT. V usage is TRBV9 and J usage is TRBJ2-3; 10 nucleotides match TRBD2. V gave up 4 bases and J gave up 1 base; unmatched junction bases: 12. Per germline, CDR1 SGDLS and CDR2 YYNGEE. This CDR3 region has 18 residues.

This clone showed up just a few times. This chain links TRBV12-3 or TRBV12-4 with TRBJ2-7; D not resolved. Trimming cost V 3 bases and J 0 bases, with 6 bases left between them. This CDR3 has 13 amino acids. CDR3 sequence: CASSFQSSYEQYF. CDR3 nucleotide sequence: TGTGCCAGCAGTTTCCAGAGCTCCTACGAGCAGTACTTC.

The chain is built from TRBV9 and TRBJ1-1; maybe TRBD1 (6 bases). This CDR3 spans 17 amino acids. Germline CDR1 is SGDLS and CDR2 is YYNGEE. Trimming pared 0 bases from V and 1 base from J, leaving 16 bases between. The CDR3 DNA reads TGTGCCAGCAGCGTAGGTGGTTTAGGGGGACAGAACACTGAAGCTTTCTTT. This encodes CASSVGGLGGQNTEAFF.

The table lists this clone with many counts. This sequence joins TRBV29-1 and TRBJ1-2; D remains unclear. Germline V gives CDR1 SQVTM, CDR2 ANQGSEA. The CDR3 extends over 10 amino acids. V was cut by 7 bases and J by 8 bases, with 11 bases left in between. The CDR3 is CSAGDPGYTF. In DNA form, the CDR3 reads TGCAGCGCAGGAGATCCGGGCTACACCTTC. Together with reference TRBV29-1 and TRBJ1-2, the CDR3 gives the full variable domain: SAVISQKPSRDICQRGTSLTIQCQVDSQVTMMFWYRQQPGQSLTLIATANQGSEATYESGFVIDKFPISRPNLTFSTLTVSNMSPEDSSIYLCSAGDPGYTFGSGTRLTVV.

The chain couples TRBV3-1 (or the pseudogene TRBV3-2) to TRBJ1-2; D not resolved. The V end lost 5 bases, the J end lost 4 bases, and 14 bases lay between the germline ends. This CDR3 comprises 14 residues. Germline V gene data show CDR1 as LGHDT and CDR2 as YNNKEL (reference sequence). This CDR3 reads CASSERSQSYGYTF. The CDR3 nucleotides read TGTGCCAGCAGCGAAAGAAGCCAGTCCTATGGCTACACCTTC.

The CDR3: CASSTLGTGNSYNEQFF. The CDR3 bases are TGTGCCAGCAGCACCTTGGGGACGGGGAACTCCTACAATGAGCAGTTCTTC. The chain recombines TRBV6-2 or TRBV6-3 with TRBJ2-1; the D gene could be TRBD1 or TRBD2 (5 bases each). Per germline, CDR1 MNHEY and CDR2 SVGEGT. This CDR3 comprises 17 residues. Trimming pared 6 bases from V and 0 bases from J, leaving 18 bases between.